This entry lists 28 T cell receptor beta chains sequenced from one sample in a study of blood T cell repertoires in COVID-19. Clones were sequenced by immunoSEQ multiplex PCR, and TCRdb holds only the in-frame ones, with some missing. The table records 150,000 to 200,000 clones, roughly 80% of them present only once. The source material was peripheral blood. These receptor sequences come from a woman in her 70s with COVID-19, enrolled during active disease.

The chain joins TRBV12-3 or TRBV12-4 to TRBJ1-1; the D is unclear. This CDR3 has 13 amino acids. Trimming removed 3 bases from V and 0 bases from J, with 5 bases in between. CDR3 DNA sequence: TGTGCCAGCAGTTTCAGATTGAACACTGAAGCTTTCTTT. Residues: CASSFRLNTEAFF.

The sample holds one count of this clone. This chain uses TRBV19 with TRBJ1-6, with a weak D call TRBD1 (5 bases). The CDR3 contains 14 residues. Germline V CDR1 and CDR2: LNHDA, SQIVND (reference sequence). Trimming cost V 8 bases and J 9 bases, with 17 bases left between them. The CDR3, as DNA: TGTGCCAGTCGAGCCAGGGTGGTGGGTTCACCCCTCCACTTT. Encoded protein: CASRARVVGSPLHF.

This chain connects TRBV9 to TRBJ1-4; tentative D call: TRBD1 (6 bases). CDR1 is SGDLS and CDR2 is YYNGEE in the germline V gene. This CDR3 has 13 residues. Trimming cost V 2 bases and J 8 bases, with 10 bases left between them. Here the CDR3 DNA reads TGTGCCAGCAGCGTCCGGGACAACGAAAAACTGTTTTTT. The encoded protein is CASSVRDNEKLFF.

The chain joins TRBV24-1 to TRBJ2-2, with 7 bases lining up with TRBD1. CDR1 is KGHDR, CDR2 SFDVKD, per germline. The CDR3 has 14 amino acids. V gave up 9 bases and J gave up 2 bases; unmatched junction bases: 5. The CDR3 spells CATAPGGNTGELFF. CDR3 DNA sequence: TGTGCCACCGCCCCAGGGGGTAACACCGGGGAGCTGTTTTTT.

The rearrangement links TRBV2 to TRBJ1-5; D is perhaps TRBD1 (6 bases). The length of the CDR3 is 15 residues. V was cut by 5 bases and J by 7 bases, with 18 bases left in between. CDR1 is SNHLY and CDR2 is FYNNEI in the germline V gene. CDR3 residues: CASSQRAGGGQPQHF. CDR3 nucleotides: TGTGCCAGCAGTCAAAGGGCGGGGGGCGGACAGCCCCAGCATTTT. Filled out from reference TRBV2 and TRBJ1-5, the complete variable domain reads EPEVTQTPSHQVTQMGQEVILRCVPISNHLYFYWYRQILGQKVEFLVSFYNNEISEKSEIFDDQFSVERPDGSNFTLKIRSTKLEDSAMYFCASSQRAGGGQPQHFGDGTRLSIL.

This chain connects TRBV5-1 to TRBJ1-5, with TRBD1 matching 9 bases. This CDR3 comprises 18 residues. Germline loops: CDR1 SGHRS, CDR2 YFSETQ. V lost 0 bases, J lost 0 bases, and 7 bases stayed unmatched. The CDR3 loop reads CASSLVPTGGNSNQPQHF. As DNA, the CDR3 is TGCGCCAGCAGCTTGGTCCCGACAGGGGGTAATAGCAATCAGCCCCAGCATTTT.

The V call is TRBV19, the J call TRBJ2-7, with D possibly TRBD1 on 6 matching bases. The V and J ends lost 6 bases and 0 bases respectively, with 15 bases between them. This CDR3 comprises 15 residues. Germline CDR1 LNHDA, CDR2 SQIVND (reference sequence). The CDR3 sequence is CASSTDSSSSYEQYF. The CDR3 nucleotides are TGTGCCAGTAGCACGGACAGCTCCAGCTCCTACGAGCAGTACTTC.

This clone has a single count. The J gene is TRBJ2-5, the V gene TRBV9, with 8 bases fitting TRBD2. V was pared by 3 bases and J by 4 bases, with 5 bases of the junction left unmatched. This CDR3 contains 14 residues. CDR1 and CDR2 (germline): SGDLS, YYNGEE. In DNA form, the CDR3 reads TGTGCCAGCAGCGAGCGGGAGTGGAGAGAGACCCAGTACTTC. This encodes CASSEREWRETQYF.

The chain combines TRBV18 with TRBJ2-2, with 9 positions matching TRBD1. This CDR3 comprises 16 residues. V shed 4 bases, J shed 1 base, and the junction held 4 bases outside the gene matches. CDR1 and CDR2 (germline): KGHSH, LQKENI. As DNA, the CDR3 is TGTGCCAGCTCACAACCGGGACAGGGGAACACCGGGGAGCTGTTTTTT. It yields the protein CASSQPGQGNTGELFF.

The chain has TRBV18 and TRBJ2-1; 15 bases line up with TRBD2. From germline, CDR1 is KGHSH and CDR2 LQKENI. The J segment lost 7 bases and the V segment lost 3 bases, leaving 1 base of the junction unmatched. This CDR3 spans 15 amino acids. The CDR3 here is CASSPGTSGRNEQFF. CDR3 coding DNA: TGTGCCAGCTCACCCGGGACTAGCGGGAGGAATGAGCAGTTCTTC.

The chain uses TRBV29-1 and TRBJ1-1; weak D call: TRBD1 (5 bases). Germline CDR1 SQVTM, CDR2 ANQGSEA. V shed 5 bases and J shed 5 bases, with 18 bases lying between them. This CDR3 spans 14 amino acids. CDR3 region: CSVNWSGIRTEAFF. The CDR3, as DNA: TGCAGCGTTAATTGGTCAGGGATAAGAACTGAAGCTTTCTTT.

The J gene is TRBJ2-2, the V gene TRBV7-9; 7 positions match TRBD1. The CDR3 is 15 amino acids. The V gene end was trimmed by 3 bases and the J gene end by 1 base; junction bases not matched to a gene: 2. Germline CDR1 reads SEHNR; CDR2 reads FQNEAQ (reference sequence). As DNA, the CDR3 is TGTGCCAGCAGCTTGGGACAGCTGAACACCGGGGAGCTGTTTTTT. As protein: CASSLGQLNTGELFF.

J is TRBJ2-7 and V is TRBV5-1, with TRBD1 matching 10 bases. The CDR3 has 17 residues. With V trimmed by 1 base and J by 5 bases, 12 bases remained unmatched. Per the germline V gene, CDR1 is SGHRS and CDR2 is YFSETQ. CDR3 in amino acids: CASSLRTDRGFPHEQYF. The CDR3 nucleotides read TGCGCCAGCAGCTTGCGTACGGACAGGGGGTTTCCCCACGAGCAGTACTTC.

V gene TRBV19 combines with J gene TRBJ2-3; TRBD1 matches at 7 bases. V trimming: 4 bases; J trimming: 1 base; junction bases outside the gene matches: 2. The CDR3 covers 14 residues. CDR1 and CDR2 from the germline V gene are LNHDA and SQIVND (reference sequence). CDR3 region: CASSRGTGTDTQYF. The CDR3 DNA follows: TGTGCCAGTAGTAGAGGGACAGGCACAGATACGCAGTATTTT.

V and J are TRBV5-1 and TRBJ2-7, with 8 bases fitting TRBD1. The V gene end was trimmed by 6 bases and the J gene end by 2 bases; junction bases not matched to a gene: 7. The CDR3 runs to 14 residues. The germline V gene encodes CDR1 SGHRS and CDR2 YFSETQ. The DNA of the CDR3 is TGCGCCAGCACACCCGGACAGGGTCCCTACGAGCAGTACTTC. Amino acids: CASTPGQGPYEQYF.

This clone was found a few times. The chain joins TRBV20-1 to TRBJ2-1; possibly TRBD2 for D (6 bases). This CDR3 comprises 11 residues. Germline loops: CDR1 DFQATT, CDR2 SNEGSKA (reference sequence). Between the trimmed V and J ends, which lost 2 bases and 12 bases, there was a span of 11 bases. The CDR3 region is CSARPGLWQFF. In DNA form, the CDR3 reads TGCAGTGCTAGACCGGGACTGTGGCAGTTCTTC.

The chain couples TRBV29-1 to TRBJ1-2, with 8 nucleotides matching TRBD1. CDR1 and CDR2 from the germline V gene are SQVTM and ANQGSEA. The length of the CDR3 is 11 residues. J gave up 6 bases and V 7 bases, and 4 bases lay outside the gene matches. The CDR3: CSAEGQDGYTF. The CDR3 bases are TGCAGCGCAGAGGGACAGGATGGCTACACCTTC.

The rearrangement uses TRBV28 and TRBJ1-5; TRBD1 aligns across 8 bases. From germline, CDR1 is MDHEN and CDR2 SYDVKM. The ends lost 5 bases at V and 2 bases at J; junction bases unmatched: 5. The CDR3 sequence is 15 residues long. In DNA form, the CDR3 reads TGTGCCAGCAGTGTTGGGACAGGCCGCAATCAGCCCCAGCATTTT. This translates into CASSVGTGRNQPQHF. The full variable domain, with the rest looked up from reference TRBV28 and TRBJ1-5, is DVKVTQSSRYLVKRTGEKVFLECVQDMDHENMFWYRQDPGLGLRLIYFSYDVKMKEKGDIPEGYSVSREKKERFSLILESASTNQTSMYLCASSVGTGRNQPQHFGDGTRLSIL.

The V gene is TRBV19, the J gene TRBJ2-7; 8 bases align to TRBD1. V dropped 3 bases and J dropped 2; count of bases not matched to a gene: 6. The CDR3 totals 15 residues. Germline V gene lookup returns CDR1 LNHDA and CDR2 SQIVND (reference sequence). This chain's CDR3 is CASSIDRGIAYEQYF. CDR3 DNA sequence: TGTGCCAGTAGTATCGACAGGGGAATAGCCTACGAGCAGTACTTC.

V usage is TRBV2 and J usage is TRBJ2-5, with D tentatively TRBD2 (6 bases). Trimming cost V 4 bases and J 0 bases, with 9 bases left between them. This CDR3 is built from 14 residues. Per the germline V gene, CDR1 is SNHLY and CDR2 is FYNNEI. CDR3 region: CASSATRNQETQYF. The CDR3 bases are TGTGCCAGCAGTGCGACTAGAAACCAAGAGACCCAGTACTTC.

The V gene is TRBV6-5, the J gene TRBJ2-7, with 7 bases fitting TRBD2. The V and J ends lost 7 bases and 2 bases, in that order; junction bases with no gene match: 11. CDR3 length: 15 residues. CDR1 and CDR2 (germline): MNHEY, SVGAGI. DNA for the CDR3: TGTGCCAGCATCAAGGCCAGCGGGAACCCCTACGAGCAGTACTTC. Protein sequence: CASIKASGNPYEQYF.

This chain connects TRBV28 to TRBJ1-6; TRBD1 might be the D (6 bases). The CDR3 has 14 residues. Germline loops: CDR1 MDHEN, CDR2 SYDVKM. V lost 6 bases and J lost 7, with 13 bases in between. The CDR3 reads CASRFRGLNSPLHF. CDR3 sequence (DNA): TGTGCCAGCAGGTTCAGGGGCCTAAATTCACCCCTCCACTTT.

The rearrangement joins TRBV2 to TRBJ1-6, with TRBD1 matching over 7 bases. The CDR3 extends over 14 amino acids. Germline CDR1 reads SNHLY; CDR2 reads FYNNEI. Germline trimming cut 6 bases from V and 7 bases from J; bases unmatched to any gene: 6. The CDR3 nucleotides read TGTGCCAGCAGCGGACAGGTCTCCAATTCACCCCTCCACTTT. It encodes CASSGQVSNSPLHF.

The chain has TRBV21-1 and TRBJ2-7; whether TRBD1, the table's D call, matches the DNA was not checked. TRBV21-1 is a recognized pseudogene. This CDR3 has 17 amino acids. CDR3 DNA sequence: TGTGCCAGCAGCAAAGTCCACCGGGACAGGGGGCAGAACGAGCAGTACTTC. Translated: CASSKVHRDRGQNEQYF.

The CDR3 here is CASSLGTTAGEKLFF. The CDR3 coding sequence is TGTGCCAGCAGCTTAGGTACCACCGCGGGTGAAAAACTGTTTTTT. The chain links TRBV7-9 to TRBJ1-4; D gene unclear. The germline gives CDR1 SEHNR, CDR2 FQNEAQ (reference sequence). There are 15 residues in the CDR3. With 1 base removed from V and 7 bases from J, the gap between germline ends came to 13 bases.

The DNA for the CDR3 is TGTGCCTGGAGTGCCGGGAAGGGGAACACTGAAGCTTTCTTT. Protein sequence: CAWSAGKGNTEAFF. The gene calls are TRBV30 and TRBJ1-1; no definite D call. This CDR3 is 14 amino acids long. Trimming cost V 1 base and J 1 base, with 10 bases left between them. Looked up from germline, CDR1 is GTSNPN and CDR2 is SVGIG (reference sequence).

The genes are TRBV19 and TRBJ2-5; 7 nucleotides line up with TRBD2. Germline loops: CDR1 LNHDA, CDR2 SQIVND (reference sequence). This CDR3 contains 15 residues. J was trimmed by 5 bases and V by 3 bases; bases with no gene match: 9. In DNA, the CDR3 is TGTGCCAGTAGTATTTCTAGGGGAGGGAGGGAGACCCAGTACTTC. The encoded protein is CASSISRGGRETQYF.

This clone has a handful of counts. The V gene is TRBV14, the J gene TRBJ1-1; 7 bases are shared with TRBD1. The V segment lost 4 bases and the J segment 2 bases; nucleotides outside the gene matches: 7. Germline V lookup: CDR1 SGHDN, CDR2 FVKESK. CDR3 length: 15 amino acids. DNA for the CDR3: TGTGCCAGCAGCCTTTTCGGGGACAGTAACACTGAAGCTTTCTTT. As protein: CASSLFGDSNTEAFF.